The 21 T cell receptor beta chains in this list originate from one sample, sequenced in a study of cytomegalovirus exposure and HLA in healthy donors. TCRdb's table, derived via immunoSEQ multiplex PCR, lists solely in-frame clones and lacks some. The sample holds approximately 100,000 clones, under 95% seen once. The specimen sequenced was PBMCs. The receptor set was obtained from a woman aged 30 to 39 in good health and CMV-seropositive.

This chain uses TRBV20-1 with TRBJ1-4, with D unresolved. V lost 5 bases to trimming and J lost 11 bases, with 12 bases between them. Germline values: CDR1 DFQATT, CDR2 SNEGSKA (reference sequence). The CDR3 is 11 residues long. CDR3 protein: CSAYGLGKLFF. CDR3 sequence (DNA): TGCAGTGCTTACGGACTTGGGAAACTGTTTTTT.

The J gene is TRBJ2-3, the V gene TRBV7-2; 7 bases are a match to TRBD1. CDR3 length: 15 amino acids. CDR1 and CDR2 (germline): SGHTA, FQGNSA. V lost 3 bases, J lost 0 bases, and 3 bases stayed unmatched. The CDR3 sequence: CASSFGTESTDTQYF. As DNA, the CDR3 is TGTGCCAGCAGCTTTGGGACAGAAAGCACAGATACGCAGTATTTT.

The V call is TRBV6-5, the J call TRBJ1-4, with TRBD1 identical over 7 bases. V lost 6 bases, J lost 3 bases, and 4 bases stayed unmatched. Germline assignment: CDR1 MNHEY and CDR2 SVGAGI. CDR3 length: 14 amino acids. The CDR3 sequence: CASRLQGPNEKLFF. The CDR3 DNA reads TGTGCCAGCAGGCTACAGGGGCCTAATGAAAAACTGTTTTTT.

A single count supports this clone. V is TRBV28 and J is TRBJ1-5; perhaps TRBD1 as D (6 bases). The germline gives CDR1 MDHEN, CDR2 SYDVKM. The CDR3 covers 18 residues. Deletions cut 2 bases from V and 0 bases from J, with 17 bases between. CDR3 region: CASSLHLARGFSNQPQHF. DNA for the CDR3: TGTGCCAGCAGTTTACACTTGGCCAGGGGTTTTAGCAATCAGCCCCAGCATTTT.

The chain couples TRBV14 to TRBJ2-5, with 9 nucleotides matching TRBD1. The germline V gene encodes CDR1 SGHDN and CDR2 FVKESK. The CDR3 is 15 residues long. Trimming at V came to 1 base and at J to 5 bases, leaving 5 bases not matched to a gene. The chain's CDR3 is CASSQGGGTGETQYF. The CDR3 DNA is TGTGCCAGCAGCCAAGGTGGGGGGACAGGGGAGACCCAGTACTTC.

The V and J genes are TRBV12-1 and TRBJ2-5; the table's D call, TRBD2, was not checked against the DNA. TRBJ2-7 matches the DNA end more closely, so the J call is doubtful. TRBV12-1 is marked as a pseudogene. This CDR3 contains 16 residues. CDR3 region: CASSFGGSGTLGEQYF. The CDR3 DNA is TGTGCCAGCAGCTTTGGGGGTAGCGGGACCCTGGGCGAGCAGTACTTC.

This clone has just one count. J is TRBJ2-7 and V is TRBV7-8; TRBD1 matches at 9 bases. The CDR3 loop spans 18 amino acids. V lost 5 bases, J lost 4 bases, and 18 bases stayed unmatched. Germline V gives CDR1 SGHVS, CDR2 FQNEAQ. The CDR3 sequence: CASSTKIVTGGWVYEQYF. CDR3 sequence (DNA): TGTGCCAGCAGCACCAAGATTGTGACAGGGGGTTGGGTGTACGAGCAGTACTTC. Complete variable domain (other parts from reference TRBV7-8 and TRBJ2-7): GAGVSQSPRYKVAKRGQDVALRCDPISGHVSLFWYQQALGQGPEFLTYFQNEAQLDKSGLPSDRFFAERPEGSVSTLKIQRTQQEDSAVYLCASSTKIVTGGWVYEQYFGPGTRLTVT.

The chain joins TRBV7-9 to TRBJ2-7; 9 bases line up with TRBD1. Trimming took 1 base from V and 5 from J; bases not matched to a gene: 6. This CDR3 is 15 amino acids long. Germline-derived CDR1 and CDR2 are SEHNR and FQNEAQ (reference sequence). The CDR3 region is CASSLGDREADEQYF. CDR3 in DNA: TGTGCCAGCAGCTTAGGGGACAGGGAGGCGGACGAGCAGTACTTC.

The chain has TRBV5-1 and TRBJ2-7; 7 bases agree with TRBD2. The J segment lost 1 base and the V segment lost 0 bases, leaving 13 bases of the junction unmatched. The CDR3 is made up of 18 amino acids. The germline V gene has CDR1 SGHRS and CDR2 YFSETQ. This CDR3 is CASSLAASAGVLSYEQYF. DNA of the CDR3: TGCGCCAGCAGCTTGGCCGCGTCTGCGGGAGTTTTATCCTACGAGCAGTACTTC.

V gene TRBV30 combines with J gene TRBJ2-1; D ambiguous. Germline CDR1 is GTSNPN and CDR2 is SVGIG (reference sequence). The CDR3 is made up of 12 amino acids. V lost 0 bases and J lost 9, with 9 bases in between. The CDR3 DNA reads as TGTGCCTGGAGTGTATTACCGGGTGAGCAGTTCTTC. Translation gives CAWSVLPGEQFF.

This chain links TRBV4-1 with TRBJ2-2; D is perhaps TRBD1 (6 bases). The CDR3 consists of 14 residues. Trimming stripped 2 bases from V and 6 bases from J, with 10 bases between. In germline, CDR1 is MGHRA, CDR2 YSYEKL. For the CDR3, the DNA is TGCGCCAGCAGCCAACAACAGGGAGCCGGGGAGCTGTTTTTT. This gives the protein CASSQQQGAGELFF.

The chain couples TRBV19 to TRBJ1-2, with TRBD1 as a possible D gene (6 bases). V gave up 3 bases and J gave up 2 bases, with 13 bases separating them. The CDR3 extends over 15 amino acids. Per the germline V gene, CDR1 is LNHDA and CDR2 is SQIVND (reference sequence). The CDR3 bases are TGTGCCAGTAGTATCCTGATCCAGGGGAACTATGGCTACACCTTC. Its protein product is CASSILIQGNYGYTF. Combining the CDR3 with reference TRBV19 and TRBJ1-2 gives the whole variable domain DGGITQSPKYLFRKEGQNVTLSCEQNLNHDAMYWYRQDPGQGLRLIYYSQIVNDFQKGDIAEGYSVSREKKESFPLTVTSAQKNPTAFYLCASSILIQGNYGYTFGSGTRLTVV.

The CDR3 sequence is CASSSSPNEQFF. In DNA form, the CDR3 reads TGTGCCAGCAGCTCATCCCCCAATGAGCAGTTCTTC. The rearrangement links TRBV7-3 to TRBJ2-1; D ambiguous. Germline assignment: CDR1 SGHTA and CDR2 FQGTGA. The CDR3 has 12 residues. V was cut by 4 bases and J by 6 bases, with 7 bases left in between.

This chain connects TRBV7-8 to TRBJ2-2; tentatively, D is TRBD1 (6 bases). The length of the CDR3 is 14 residues. Trimming removed 7 bases at V and 1 base at J, with 10 bases between. From germline, CDR1 is SGHVS and CDR2 FQNEAQ. CDR3 amino acids: CASKEQGNTGELFF. CDR3 sequence (DNA): TGTGCCAGCAAGGAACAGGGGAACACCGGGGAGCTGTTTTTT.

J is TRBJ2-7 and V is TRBV9; 7 nucleotides line up with TRBD1. The CDR3 length is 14 residues. Germline CDR1 is SGDLS and CDR2 is YYNGEE. V lost 0 bases to trimming and J lost 6 bases; unmatched junction nucleotides: 6. DNA of the CDR3: TGTGCCAGCAGCGTAGGAGGGGGCGGCGTCGAGCAGTACTTC. This sequence encodes CASSVGGGGVEQYF.

This clone was seen only once. CDR3 nucleotide sequence: TGTGCCAGCTCACCACTTCAACAGGCGGTTGGAGACAATCAGCCCCAGCATTTT. It specifies CASSPLQQAVGDNQPQHF. This chain links TRBV18 with TRBJ1-5; possibly TRBD1 for D (5 bases). In germline, CDR1 is KGHSH, CDR2 LQKENI. Trimming shortened V by 1 base and J by 3 bases, and 19 bases separated the two germline ends. This CDR3 is built from 18 residues.

This chain links TRBV9 with TRBJ1-3; tentatively, D is TRBD1 (6 bases). Trimming cost V 3 bases and J 5 bases, with 12 bases left between them. Germline values: CDR1 SGDLS, CDR2 YYNGEE. This CDR3 comprises 14 residues. This CDR3 is CASSATGHRNTIYF. In nucleotides, the CDR3 is TGTGCCAGCAGCGCCACGGGACACCGAAACACCATATATTTT.

The chain combines TRBV6-6 with TRBJ2-7; 9 nucleotides line up with TRBD2. CDR1 is MNHNY and CDR2 is SVGAGI in the germline V gene (reference sequence). CDR3 length equals 15 residues. Losses at the gene ends were 2 bases for V and 2 bases for J; bases not matched to a gene: 4. CDR3 loop: CASSYGSSGTYEQYF. The CDR3, as DNA: TGTGCCAGCAGTTACGGCTCTAGCGGGACCTACGAGCAGTACTTC.

V gene TRBV19 combines with J gene TRBJ1-5; 9 bases line up with TRBD1. This CDR3 has 14 amino acids. Germline values: CDR1 LNHDA, CDR2 SQIVND (reference sequence). Trimming cost V 7 bases and J 2 bases; bases outside gene matches: 3. The CDR3 DNA reads as TGTGCCAGTACGGACAGGGGAGGCAATCAGCCCCAGCATTTT. This gives the protein CASTDRGGNQPQHF. Supplemented by reference TRBV19 and TRBJ1-5, the full variable domain reads DGGITQSPKYLFRKEGQNVTLSCEQNLNHDAMYWYRQDPGQGLRLIYYSQIVNDFQKGDIAEGYSVSREKKESFPLTVTSAQKNPTAFYLCASTDRGGNQPQHFGDGTRLSIL.

The chain recombines TRBV12-1 with TRBJ2-1; TRBD1, the D gene given by the table, was not confirmed from the DNA. TRBV12-1 is a known pseudogene. CDR3 length equals 14 residues. The CDR3 spells CASGERDRPFTRLF. The CDR3 nucleotides are TGTGCCAGCGGCGAACGGGACAGGCCCTTTACGAGGCTCTTC.

The CDR3 loop reads CASSSNYEQYF. CDR3 nucleotides: TGCGCCAGCAGCTCTAACTACGAGCAGTACTTC. The chain combines TRBV5-1 with TRBJ2-7; D not certain. Germline CDR1 and CDR2: SGHRS and YFSETQ. The CDR3 has 11 residues. V lost 3 bases and J lost 3, with 4 bases in between. The whole variable domain, remainder taken from reference TRBV5-1 and TRBJ2-7, is KAGVTQTPRYLIKTRGQQVTLSCSPISGHRSVSWYQQTPGQGLQFLFEYFSETQRNKGNFPGRFSGRQFSNSRSEMNVSTLELGDSALYLCASSSNYEQYFGPGTRLTVT.